A selection of T cell receptor beta chains follows, all from one sample in a study of response to subunit inactivated influenza vaccine. TCRdb independently ran MiXCR on the RT-PCR reads; one entry per CDR3 protein. Among approximately 490,000 distinct CDR3 sequences, 7.2% were seen once, and the ten largest hold approximately 14%. The sample in question was PBMCs from blood, obtained around 2 years after vaccination. These receptors were collected from a man between 45 and 75 years old who received an inactivated influenza vaccine. CDR3s include the opening cysteine and the closing phenylalanine or tryptophan. Fields, in order: clone size, D gene, J gene, V gene, CDR3 DNA, CDR3 protein. A D gene is named only where the DNA matches it firmly. Clone size is given for some rows only: seen once, a few or many times, or a class if the clone is expanded.

size: few
D: TRBD2
J: TRBJ2-7
V: TRBV12-3/TRBV12-4
DNA: TGTGCCAGCAGTCTAGAGACTAGCGGGGGAGTTTACGAGCAGTACTTC
CDR3: CASSLETSGGVYEQYF

size: many
D: .
J: TRBJ1-3
V: TRBV12-3/TRBV12-4
DNA: TGTGCCAGCAGCACCGAACAGGCGCGCTCTGGAAACACCATATATTTT
CDR3: CASSTEQARSGNTIYF

size: many
D: TRBD1
J: TRBJ2-1
V: TRBV5-1
DNA: TGCGCCAGCCAAGGACAGGGGTTCTACAATGAGCAGTTCTTC
CDR3: CASQGQGFYNEQFF

size: many
D: .
J: TRBJ1-4
V: TRBV7-8
DNA: TGTGCCAGCAGCTTATTAGGCGAAAAACTGTTTTTT
CDR3: CASSLLGEKLFF

size: few
D: TRBD2
J: TRBJ2-3
V: TRBV27
DNA: TGTGCCAGCAGAACGCGACTAGCGGGAGATTCGGATACGCAGTATTTT
CDR3: CASRTRLAGDSDTQYF

size: many
D: .
J: TRBJ1-5
V: TRBV5-6
DNA: TGTGCCAGCAGCTTGGGAACAAATCAGCCCCAGCATTTT
CDR3: CASSLGTNQPQHF

size: .
D: .
J: TRBJ1-2
V: TRBV6-5
DNA: TGTGCCAGCAGTTACTCGTACTTTTCGAACTATGGCTACACCTTC
CDR3: CASSYSYFSNYGYTF

size: many
D: .
J: TRBJ2-4
V: TRBV20-1
DNA: TGCAGTGCTAGAGATTTTCTACCCTCTAAAAACATTCAGTACTTC
CDR3: CSARDFLPSKNIQYF

size: few
D: .
J: TRBJ2-1
V: TRBV7-9
DNA: TGTGCCAGCAGCCGGACGGAGAGGGAGCAGTTCTTC
CDR3: CASSRTEREQFF

size: .
D: .
J: TRBJ2-5
V: TRBV4-2
DNA: TGTGCCAGCAGCCCACGATACGGGGGCCGCCGGGAGACCCAGTACTTC
CDR3: CASSPRYGGRRETQYF

size: many
D: .
J: TRBJ2-5
V: TRBV19
DNA: TGTGCCAGTAGTGGGACCCTGGGGACCCAGTACTTC
CDR3: CASSGTLGTQYF

size: few
D: .
J: TRBJ2-5
V: TRBV20-1
DNA: TGCAGTGCTGGGGTCCTGGAGACCCAGTACTTC
CDR3: CSAGVLETQYF

size: .
D: TRBD1
J: TRBJ1-2
V: TRBV5-1
DNA: TGCGCCAGCAGCTTGGAGGACAGGGTGAGCGGCTACACCTTC
CDR3: CASSLEDRVSGYTF

size: .
D: .
J: TRBJ2-1
V: TRBV5-1
DNA: TGCGCCAGGAGCTTGGGTGGGGGCATTTACAATGAGCAGTTCTTC
CDR3: CARSLGGGIYNEQFF

size: few
D: .
J: TRBJ1-1
V: TRBV30
DNA: TGTGCCTGGAGCCAGGTGCCCAAGAACACTGAAGCTTTCTTT
CDR3: CAWSQVPKNTEAFF